This T cell receptor (beta chain) appears in the sequencing data of a study of OX40 agonist ivuxolimab in advanced cancers. With regard to the full study: Ivuxolimab, which targeted the costimulatory receptor OX40 (CD134), was an agonistic, fully human IgG2 monoclonal antibody. Patients were allowed to have had prior anti-PD-1, anti-PD-L1 or anti-CTLA-4 therapy, and approximately 43% of the dose-escalation patients had previously received checkpoint inhibitors. The point of sequencing TCRbeta in the periphery was to test whether ivuxolimab changed TCR sequence diversity and drove clonal T-cell expansion. The paper reports the monotherapy dose-escalation portion (N = 52 patients) of the phase I ivuxolimab trial. In the dose-escalation cohort, around four fifths of patients were male, and the mean age was approximately 60 years, with a range of about 23 to 80. Among the roughly 54 dose-escalation patients, some 19 had hepatocellular carcinoma, 15 melanoma, 9 renal cell carcinoma and 9 head and neck cancer. Intravenous ivuxolimab was administered to patients every 2 weeks at six dose levels: 0.01, 0.1, 0.3, 1.5, 3 and 10 mg/kg. Three dose-escalation patients achieved partial responses, one with hepatocellular carcinoma and two with cutaneous melanoma.

Broad study findings and their caveats: Clonal expansion of both CD4+ and CD8+ blood T cells was observed from baseline to week 6 at doses 0.1 to 3.0 mg/kg. In the 0.1-3.0 mg/kg groups, partial responders were among the patients with the lowest normalized peripheral clonal expansion, particularly in CD8+ T cells. The antigen specificity of the peripheral T cells that underwent clonal expansion was not determined. On average, CD8+ T cells showed more expanded clones than CD4+ T cells after ivuxolimab. Low levels of normalized T-cell clonal expansion were also shown by some nonresponding patients.

On this clone itself: Its target antigen remains unknown. There are no base qualities to consult, and no much larger clone falls within one base.

The trial excluded patients who had a history of autoimmune disease or were on systemic immunosuppression. Peripheral blood for TCR sequencing was collected from all dose cohorts at baseline, on cycle 4 day 1, and on cycle 7 day 1. The samples were taken from a phase I, first-in-human, multicenter, open-label dose-escalation trial of ivuxolimab. Adults with locally advanced or metastatic head and neck squamous cell, hepatocellular, melanoma or renal cell carcinoma were enrolled in the trial. Before TCR sequencing, CD4+ T cells and CD8+ T cells from peripheral blood were sorted into separate populations. To sequence the TCRbeta CDR3 region, genomic DNA was isolated from the sorted cells. The immunoSEQ Assay was used to sequence the TCRbeta CDR3 regions. What TCRdb holds here is the immuneACCESS table cut down to in-frame rearrangements. Part of the clones is not present; checked against another copy, under half of the missing clones reflect an unresolved V gene, and the others are unexplained. For this sample the table gives about 100,000 clones, of which more than 85% were detected only once. The top ten hold approximately 1.3% of the sample.

For CDR1 and CDR2, the germline V gene (reference sequence) lists SGHNT and YYREEE. Inclusive of the bounding cysteine and phenylalanine, the CDR3 is 15 residues long. Just the 45-base CDR3 DNA is kept, in frame starting at base 1. V is cut back by 3 bases and J by 6 bases, with 11 bases in the junction unmatched. The chain is assembled from TRBV5-4 and TRBJ1-1; TRBD1 matches 7 bases in the middle. The clonotype originates from an adult with an advanced solid tumor such as melanoma, head and neck, liver or kidney cancer. This specimen consisted of CD4+ or CD8+ T cells sorted from blood, obtained in a trial of the OX40 agonist ivuxolimab. The CDR3 amino acid sequence is: CASSYDLTGYPEAFF. The DNA reads TGTGCCAGCAGCTACGACTTGACAGGGTACCCTGAAGCTTTCTTT.